This T cell receptor (beta chain) was sequenced for a study of response to subunit inactivated influenza vaccine. Study findings and constraints: Authors suggested each seasonal flu vaccination may recruit only limited numbers of new T cells.

The V gene end was trimmed by 4 bases and the J gene end by 3 bases; junction bases not matched to a gene: 5. This CDR3 is built from 15 residues. Germline V gene sequence: CDR1 ENHRY, CDR2 SYGVKD. On this clonotype: As yet, its antigen is unknown.

One entry per CDR3 protein results from TCRdb running MiXCR on the RT-PCR reads. This table holds 450,000 to 600,000 distinct CDR3 sequences, about 17% found once. The genes are TRBV10-3 and TRBJ1-2; 10 positions match TRBD1. The specimen comprised CD4+ T cells sorted from PBMCs, sampled approximately 25 months after vaccination. This receptor was identified in a man in his fifties or sixties who received an inactivated influenza vaccine. Written as DNA, the CDR3 is TGTGCCATCAGTGCCCCCGGACAGGGGGACTATGGCTACACCTTC. It specifies CAISAPGQGDYGYTF.